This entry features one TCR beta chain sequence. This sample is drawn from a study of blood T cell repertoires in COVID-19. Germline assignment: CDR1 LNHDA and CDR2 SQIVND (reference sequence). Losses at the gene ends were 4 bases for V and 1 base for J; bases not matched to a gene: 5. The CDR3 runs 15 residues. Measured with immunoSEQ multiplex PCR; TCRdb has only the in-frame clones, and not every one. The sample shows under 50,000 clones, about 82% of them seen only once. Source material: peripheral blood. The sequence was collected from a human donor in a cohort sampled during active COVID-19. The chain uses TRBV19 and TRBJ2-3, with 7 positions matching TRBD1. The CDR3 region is CASSTRQGRTDTQYF. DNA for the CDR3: TGTGCCAGTAGTACTCGACAGGGCCGCACAGATACGCAGTATTTT.